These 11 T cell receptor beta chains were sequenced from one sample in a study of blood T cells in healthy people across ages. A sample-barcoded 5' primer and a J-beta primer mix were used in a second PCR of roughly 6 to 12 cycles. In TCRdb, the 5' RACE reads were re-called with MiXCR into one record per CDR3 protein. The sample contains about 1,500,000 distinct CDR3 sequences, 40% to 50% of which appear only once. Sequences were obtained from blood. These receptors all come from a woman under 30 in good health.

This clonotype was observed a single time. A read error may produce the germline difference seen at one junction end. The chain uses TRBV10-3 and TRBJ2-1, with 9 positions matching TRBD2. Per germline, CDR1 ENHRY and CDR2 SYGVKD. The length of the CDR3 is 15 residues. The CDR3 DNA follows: TGTGCCATCAGTGGGGCTAGCGGGACCCACAAGGAGCAGTTCTTC. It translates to CAISGASGTHKEQFF.

CDR3 in DNA: TGTGCCAGTAGTAAAGGGGGAACCGGGACCCGAGGGGCCAAAAACATTCAGTACTTC. Protein product: CASSKGGTGTRGAKNIQYF. The rearrangement links TRBV19 to TRBJ2-4, with D possibly being TRBD1 (6 bases). The ends were cut back, 4 bases at V and 1 base at J, with 23 bases in the middle. Germline loops: CDR1 LNHDA, CDR2 SQIVND (reference sequence). This CDR3 spans 19 amino acids.

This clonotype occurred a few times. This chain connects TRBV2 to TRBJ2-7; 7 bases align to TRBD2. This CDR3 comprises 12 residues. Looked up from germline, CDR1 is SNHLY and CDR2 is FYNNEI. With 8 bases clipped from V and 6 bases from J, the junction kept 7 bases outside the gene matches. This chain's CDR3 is CASGLDPSEQYF. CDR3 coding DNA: TGTGCCAGCGGACTAGACCCAAGCGAGCAGTACTTC.

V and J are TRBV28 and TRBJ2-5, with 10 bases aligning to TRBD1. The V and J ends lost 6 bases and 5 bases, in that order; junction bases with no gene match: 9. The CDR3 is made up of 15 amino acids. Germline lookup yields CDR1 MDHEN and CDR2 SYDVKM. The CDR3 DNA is TGTGCCAGCAGCCCAATTGACAGGGGGCTGGAGACCCAGTACTTC. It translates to CASSPIDRGLETQYF.

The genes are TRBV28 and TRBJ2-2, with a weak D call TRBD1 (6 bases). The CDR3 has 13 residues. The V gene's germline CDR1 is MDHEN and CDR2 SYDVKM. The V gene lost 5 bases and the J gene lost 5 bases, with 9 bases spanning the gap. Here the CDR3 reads CASSTTGTGELFF. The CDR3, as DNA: TGTGCCAGCAGTACCACAGGGACCGGGGAGCTGTTTTTT.

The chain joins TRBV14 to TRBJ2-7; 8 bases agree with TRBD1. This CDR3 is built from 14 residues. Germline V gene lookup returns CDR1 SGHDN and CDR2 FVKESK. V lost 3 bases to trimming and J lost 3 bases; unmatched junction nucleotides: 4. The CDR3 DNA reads TGTGCCAGCAGCCATCGGGACAGGCTCTACGAGCAGTACTTC. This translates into CASSHRDRLYEQYF. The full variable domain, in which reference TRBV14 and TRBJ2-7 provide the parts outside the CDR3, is EAGVTQFPSHSVIEKGQTVTLRCDPISGHDNLYWYRRVMGKEIKFLLHFVKESKQDESGMPNNRFLAERTGGTYSTLKVQPAELEDSGVYFCASSHRDRLYEQYFGPGTRLTVT.

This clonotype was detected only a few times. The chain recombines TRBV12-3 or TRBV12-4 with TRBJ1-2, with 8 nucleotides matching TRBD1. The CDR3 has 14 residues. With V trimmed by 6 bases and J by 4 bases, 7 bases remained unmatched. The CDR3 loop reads CASRETGGVYGYTF. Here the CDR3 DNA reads TGTGCCAGCAGGGAAACAGGGGGTGTCTATGGCTACACCTTC.

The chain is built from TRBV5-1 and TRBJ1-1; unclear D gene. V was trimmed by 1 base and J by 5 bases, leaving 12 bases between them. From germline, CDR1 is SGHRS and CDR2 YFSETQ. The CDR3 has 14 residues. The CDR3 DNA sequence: TGCGCCAGCAGCTTGAGGGCAGATCCAACTGAAGCTTTCTTT. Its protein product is CASSLRADPTEAFF. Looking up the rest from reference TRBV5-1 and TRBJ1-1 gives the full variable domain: KAGVTQTPRYLIKTRGQQVTLSCSPISGHRSVSWYQQTPGQGLQFLFEYFSETQRNKGNFPGRFSGRQFSNSRSEMNVSTLELGDSALYLCASSLRADPTEAFFGQGTRLTVV.

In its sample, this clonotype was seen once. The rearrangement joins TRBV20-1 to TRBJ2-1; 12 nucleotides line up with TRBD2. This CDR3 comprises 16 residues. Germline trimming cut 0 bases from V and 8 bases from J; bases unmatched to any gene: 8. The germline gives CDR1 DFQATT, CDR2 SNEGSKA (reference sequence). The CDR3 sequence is CSARDPASGGADEQFF. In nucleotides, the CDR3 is TGCAGTGCTAGAGATCCTGCTAGCGGGGGGGCGGATGAGCAGTTCTTC.

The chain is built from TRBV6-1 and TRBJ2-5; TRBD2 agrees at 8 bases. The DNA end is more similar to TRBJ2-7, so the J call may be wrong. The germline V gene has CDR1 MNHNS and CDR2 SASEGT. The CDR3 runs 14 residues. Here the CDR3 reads CASSDPSGSSEQYF. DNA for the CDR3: TGTGCCAGCAGTGATCCCAGCGGGAGCTCCGAGCAGTACTTC.

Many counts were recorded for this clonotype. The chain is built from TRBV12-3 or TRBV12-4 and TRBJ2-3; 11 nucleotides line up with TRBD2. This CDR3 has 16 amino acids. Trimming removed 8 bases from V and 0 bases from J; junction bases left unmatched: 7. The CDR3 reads CASGFSSGRSTDTQYF. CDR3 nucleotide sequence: TGTGCCAGCGGATTCTCTAGCGGGAGGAGCACAGATACGCAGTATTTT.